This TCR beta chain is from a study of OX40 agonist ivuxolimab in advanced cancers. At the level of the study: Ivuxolimab doses were 0.01, 0.1, 0.3, 1.5, 3 or 10 mg/kg every 2 weeks.

Repertoires were generated with immunoSEQ multiplex PCR, while TCRdb's copy carries only in-frame clones and drops some. This table has tens of thousands of clones, approximately 89% appearing once. This clone was seen a single time. Looked up from germline, CDR1 is SGHTA and CDR2 is FQGNSA. J gave up 3 bases and V 1 base, and 3 bases lay outside the gene matches. This CDR3 contains 16 residues. The chain links TRBV7-2 to TRBJ2-1, with 10 bases matching TRBD2. The starting material was CD4+ or CD8+ T cells sorted from blood, obtained in a trial of the OX40 agonist ivuxolimab. The receptor was derived from an adult with an advanced solid tumor such as melanoma, head and neck, liver or kidney cancer. The CDR3 DNA sequence: TGTGCCAGCAGCTTAGGGGGGACTAGCGTCTACAATGAGCAGTTCTTC. It translates to CASSLGGTSVYNEQFF.